This paragraph covers one T cell receptor beta chain sequence. What it binds is unknown. This entry is derived from a study of vaccination effects on CD4 cells after COVID-19. At the level of the study: Pre-vaccine samples were drawn 16 days and one week before the first dose.

V lost 4 bases and J lost 0, with 15 bases in between. CDR3 size: 17 residues. CDR1 is KGHSH and CDR2 is LQKENI in the germline V gene. Before any sequencing was done, the ViraFEST assay used viral peptide pools to expand antigen-specific CD4+ T cells. Once cultured for nine to ten days, the cells underwent separation to obtain CD4+ T cells. Convalescent patients had PCR-confirmed SARS-CoV-2 infection between March and December 2020. Assay: immunoSEQ multiplex PCR; the TCRdb copy retains only in-frame clones and omits some. Among roughly 45,000 clones, under 80% were seen once, and the ten largest hold 25% to 35%.

Sequencing used CD4+ T cells from PBMCs cultured with a peptide pool, obtained before COVID-19 vaccination. The V call is TRBV18, the J call TRBJ2-2; perhaps TRBD1 as D (5 bases). The clonotype was recovered from a human donor who had a prior SARS-CoV-2 infection. CDR3 nucleotide sequence: TGTGCCAGCTCACTCAGAATGGGCAGGGCGAACACCGGGGAGCTGTTTTTT. It codes for CASSLRMGRANTGELFF.